The 18 T cell receptor beta chains given below trace back to one sample, sequenced in a study of shared clonotypes between healthy human individuals. CD45RO-negative, CCR7-positively selected cells formed the naive CD8 fraction, excluding terminally differentiated effector memory CD45RA+ cells. Produced via immunoSEQ multiplex PCR; TCRdb's table is partial and in-frame only. The sample lists approximately 740,000 clones; more than 85% were seen once. The source material was naive CD8+ T cells sorted from blood. The receptors stem from a man aged 30 to 39 in good health.

The J gene is TRBJ2-1, the V gene TRBV5-1, with D possibly being TRBD1 or TRBD2 (5 bases each). The length of the CDR3 is 13 residues. Germline-derived CDR1 and CDR2 are SGHRS and YFSETQ. V was clipped by 7 bases and J by 0 bases, with 8 bases between them. The CDR3: CASGTNSYNEQFF. The CDR3 DNA follows: TGCGCCAGCGGGACGAACTCCTACAATGAGCAGTTCTTC.

Concerning this clone itself: The sample holds other DNA sequences that translate to the same CDR3. V is TRBV19 and J is TRBJ2-1; 9 nucleotides match TRBD2. The CDR3 contains 15 residues. Germline CDR1 LNHDA, CDR2 SQIVND (reference sequence). Germline trimming cut 6 bases from V and 1 base from J; bases unmatched to any gene: 4. CDR3 nucleotides: TGTGCCAGTAGGATTAGCGGGAGTTCCTACAATGAGCAGTTCTTC. This gives the protein CASRISGSSYNEQFF. Complete variable domain (other parts from reference TRBV19 and TRBJ2-1): DGGITQSPKYLFRKEGQNVTLSCEQNLNHDAMYWYRQDPGQGLRLIYYSQIVNDFQKGDIAEGYSVSREKKESFPLTVTSAQKNPTAFYLCASRISGSSYNEQFFGPGTRLTVL.

V gene TRBV19 combines with J gene TRBJ2-7; 8 bases match TRBD1. The CDR3 has 14 residues. CDR1 is LNHDA and CDR2 is SQIVND in the germline V gene (reference sequence). J gave up 2 bases and V 5 bases, and 5 bases lay outside the gene matches. The CDR3 bases are TGTGCCAGTAGTGTCCAGGGGGCTACCTACGAGCAGTACTTC. It encodes CASSVQGATYEQYF. The entire variable domain, with the rest obtained from reference TRBV19 and TRBJ2-7, is as follows: DGGITQSPKYLFRKEGQNVTLSCEQNLNHDAMYWYRQDPGQGLRLIYYSQIVNDFQKGDIAEGYSVSREKKESFPLTVTSAQKNPTAFYLCASSVQGATYEQYFGPGTRLTVT.

The chain recombines TRBV7-6 with TRBJ2-7; 7 bases are a match to TRBD2. This CDR3 spans 16 amino acids. V gave up 1 base and J gave up 6 bases; unmatched junction bases: 12. CDR1 SGHVS and CDR2 FNYEAQ come from the germline V gene. Written as DNA, the CDR3 is TGTGCCAGCAGCTTAGGGGAGGGCGGGACCCTATCCGAGCAGTACTTC. This encodes CASSLGEGGTLSEQYF.

The chain is built from TRBV28 and TRBJ1-1; D unresolved. Trimming removed 3 bases from V and 0 bases from J, with 8 bases in between. The germline CDR1 and CDR2 sequences are MDHEN and SYDVKM. The CDR3 is 14 amino acids. The CDR3 loop reads CASSFPFMNTEAFF. In DNA, the CDR3 is TGTGCCAGCAGTTTTCCCTTTATGAACACTGAAGCTTTCTTT.

About this clone: This same CDR3 is encoded by further DNA sequences in the sample. The CDR3 nucleotides read TGTGCCAGCAGCCTGCTACCCTACGAGCAGTACTTC. Its translation is CASSLLPYEQYF. The rearrangement uses TRBV11-2 and TRBJ2-7; no firm D call. V lost 5 bases and J lost 2, with 7 bases in between. The CDR3 is 12 residues long. Germline V gene sequence: CDR1 SGHAT, CDR2 FQNNGV.

The chain has TRBV4-1 and TRBJ1-1; D gene uncertain. This CDR3 region has 14 residues. V lost 8 bases, J lost 3 bases, and 16 bases lay in between. The V gene's germline CDR1 is MGHRA and CDR2 YSYEKL. CDR3 in amino acids: CASSSILLDTEAFF. The CDR3 DNA follows: TGCGCCAGCTCCAGTATTCTTCTGGACACTGAAGCTTTCTTT.

The chain carries TRBV15 and TRBJ2-1; the match to TRBD1 covers 10 bases. The germline gives CDR1 LNHNV, CDR2 YYDKDF (reference sequence). The V gene end was trimmed by 0 bases and the J gene end by 12 bases; junction bases not matched to a gene: 17. The CDR3 covers 18 residues. The CDR3 DNA reads TGTGCCACCAGCAGAGATCCTGTTGTGGGACAGGGGCCCTTTGGGCAGTTCTTC. It is translated as CATSRDPVVGQGPFGQFF. Combining the CDR3 with reference TRBV15 and TRBJ2-1 gives the whole variable domain DAMVIQNPRYQVTQFGKPVTLSCSQTLNHNVMYWYQQKSSQAPKLLFHYYDKDFNNEADTPDNFQSRRPNTSFCFLDIRSPGLGDTAMYLCATSRDPVVGQGPFGQFFGPGTRLTVL.

In this sample, this clone turned up once. This chain links TRBV4-1 with TRBJ1-1; D remains ambiguous. Germline assignment: CDR1 MGHRA and CDR2 YSYEKL. The V end lost 3 bases, the J end lost 6 bases, and 17 bases lay between the germline ends. This CDR3 region has 15 residues. The CDR3 reads CASSQKVGFSSEAFF. The CDR3 bases are TGCGCCAGCAGCCAGAAGGTGGGGTTTTCCTCTGAAGCTTTCTTT.

This chain connects TRBV11-2 to TRBJ1-1, with D tentatively TRBD1 (6 bases). V lost 5 bases and J lost 1, with 14 bases in between. CDR1 is SGHAT, CDR2 FQNNGV, per germline. The CDR3 length is 15 residues. In DNA, the CDR3 is TGTGCCAGCAGCCGAACAGGGATTAGGAACACTGAAGCTTTCTTT. Its protein product is CASSRTGIRNTEAFF. Full variable domain (remainder filled in from reference TRBV11-2 and TRBJ1-1): EAGVAQSPRYKIIEKRQSVAFWCNPISGHATLYWYQQILGQGPKLLIQFQNNGVVDDSQLPKDRFSAERLKGVDSTLKIQPAKLEDSAVYLCASSRTGIRNTEAFFGQGTRLTVV.

The chain is built from TRBV15 and TRBJ2-1; TRBD2 might be the D (5 bases). The germline CDR1 and CDR2 sequences are LNHNV and YYDKDF (reference sequence). Trimming pared 8 bases from V and 5 bases from J, leaving 16 bases between. The CDR3 runs 14 residues. The CDR3 is CATGLKGRDNEQFF. The CDR3 bases are TGTGCCACCGGACTTAAAGGGCGGGACAATGAGCAGTTCTTC. The full variable domain, completed using reference TRBV15 and TRBJ2-1, is DAMVIQNPRYQVTQFGKPVTLSCSQTLNHNVMYWYQQKSSQAPKLLFHYYDKDFNNEADTPDNFQSRRPNTSFCFLDIRSPGLGDTAMYLCATGLKGRDNEQFFGPGTRLTVL.

This chain uses TRBV10-3 with TRBJ2-7, with D tentatively TRBD2 (5 bases). The CDR3 runs to 14 residues. Trimming left V 1 base short and J 0 bases short, with 7 bases between. Germline lookup yields CDR1 ENHRY and CDR2 SYGVKD. CDR3 protein: CAISELSGSYEQYF. In nucleotides, the CDR3 is TGTGCCATCAGTGAGTTGAGCGGCTCCTACGAGCAGTACTTC.

The V gene is TRBV28, the J gene TRBJ2-1, with D perhaps matching TRBD1 (6 bases). Germline V lookup: CDR1 MDHEN, CDR2 SYDVKM. With 6 bases removed from V and 9 bases from J, the gap between germline ends came to 24 bases. The CDR3 contains 16 residues. CDR3 nucleotide sequence: TGTGCCAGCAGCACCCTCGACTACAGGGCCGGTCGTGAGCAGTTCTTC. Translation: CASSTLDYRAGREQFF.

The V gene is TRBV7-8, the J gene TRBJ1-1, with D possibly TRBD1 on 5 matching bases. Germline V gene lookup returns CDR1 SGHVS and CDR2 FQNEAQ. The CDR3 has 15 residues. Trimming took off 0 bases at V and 0 bases at J, with 8 bases between the two ends. The CDR3 DNA sequence: TGTGCCAGCAGCTTAGCACCAGGGATGAACACTGAAGCTTTCTTT. Protein sequence: CASSLAPGMNTEAFF.

About this clone itself: This specimen includes other DNA sequences encoding the same CDR3. The chain recombines TRBV7-9 with TRBJ2-3; the D is unclear. Germline CDR1 is SEHNR and CDR2 is FQNEAQ (reference sequence). This CDR3 has 13 amino acids. Between the trimmed V and J ends, which lost 1 base and 1 base, there was a span of 3 bases. In nucleotides, the CDR3 is TGTGCCAGCAGCTTAGGGCGCACAGATACGCAGTATTTT. Its protein product is CASSLGRTDTQYF.

The chain joins TRBV6-5 to TRBJ2-7; D unclear. Per the germline V gene, CDR1 is MNHEY and CDR2 is SVGAGI. With 2 bases removed from V and 2 bases from J, the gap between germline ends came to 10 bases. This CDR3 comprises 14 residues. CDR3 in amino acids: CASSYGYSTYEQYF. In DNA form, the CDR3 reads TGTGCCAGCAGTTACGGATACTCCACCTACGAGCAGTACTTC.

The J gene is TRBJ2-5, the V gene TRBV18, with D possibly being TRBD1 (7 bases). Per germline, CDR1 KGHSH and CDR2 LQKENI. With 0 bases removed from V and 4 bases from J, the gap between germline ends came to 12 bases. There are 15 residues in the CDR3. CDR3 coding DNA: TGTGCCAGCTCACCACCGCGGGGACAGACAGAGACCCAGTACTTC. It encodes CASSPPRGQTETQYF. Using reference TRBV18 and TRBJ2-5 for the parts outside the CDR3, the full variable domain is NAGVMQNPRHLVRRRGQEARLRCSPMKGHSHVYWYRQLPEEGLKFMVYLQKENIIDESGMPKERFSAEFPKEGPSILRIQQVVRGDSAAYFCASSPPRGQTETQYFGPGTRLLVL.

Concerning this clone: The germline gene is not matched at one end of the junction; a read error may be the cause. The J gene is TRBJ2-7, the V gene TRBV7-7; D ambiguous. The germline CDR1 and CDR2 sequences are SSHAT and FNYEAQ (reference sequence). This CDR3 contains 18 residues. The CDR3 DNA sequence: TGTGCTAGCAGCTTAGTCAGGTTGGCTCGAATAACCTCCTACGAGCAGTACTTC. Translated, it gives CASSLVRLARITSYEQYF.